The TCR beta chain under discussion was sequenced for a study of T cells after yellow fever vaccination. Germline V gene lookup returns CDR1 LNHDA and CDR2 SQIVND (reference sequence). CDR3 length equals 12 residues. The ends were cut back, 5 bases at V and 6 bases at J, with 9 bases in the middle. TCRdb analysed the 5' RACE reads with MiXCR anew, one entry per CDR3 protein. Of approximately 510,000 distinct CDR3 sequences detected, less than 25% appear once; the ten largest clones hold around 17%. The rearrangement joins TRBV19 to TRBJ2-3; D may correspond to TRBD1 or TRBD2 (5 bases each). Sequences were derived from PBMCs, sampled approximately 22 days after the first yellow fever vaccination. This sequence was found in a man younger than 35 who received the YFV17D yellow fever vaccine. The CDR3: CASSRWGDTQYF. The CDR3 DNA reads as TGTGCCAGTAGTCGCTGGGGGGATACGCAGTATTTT.